This TCR beta chain was retrieved from a study of T cell changes during pregnancy in multiple sclerosis. TCRdb's copy holds only in-frame clones and misses some; the assay was immunoSEQ multiplex PCR. The repertoire holds around 71,000 clones, with 90% to 95% as singletons. CDR3 size: 15 residues. Germline V gene sequence: CDR1 SGHTA, CDR2 FQGNSA. Trimming pared 3 bases from V and 0 bases from J, leaving 10 bases between. Source: peripheral blood, taken after pregnancy. This rearrangement joins TRBV7-2 to TRBJ2-3; perhaps TRBD2 as D (6 bases). This TCR was sampled from a female donor with multiple sclerosis, enrolled in a pregnancy study. CDR3: CASSLSGTSTDTQYF. The CDR3 nucleotides read TGTGCCAGCAGCTTGAGTGGGACTAGCACAGATACGCAGTATTTT.